Listed here is a single TCR beta chain. Data came from immunoSEQ multiplex PCR; TCRdb stores just in-frame clones and leaves some out. Of about 1.5 million clones in the sample, roughly 96% were seen once. A CD45RA-negative memory subset and a CD45RA+ naive subset were separated from the CD4+ cells. The sample is drawn from a study of shared clonotypes between healthy human individuals. V shed 6 bases and J shed 4 bases, with 16 bases lying between them. In germline, CDR1 is MNHNY, CDR2 SVGAGI (reference sequence). The CDR3 has 15 residues. J is TRBJ1-5 and V is TRBV6-6; possible D gene TRBD1, 5 bases. Sequencing input: naive CD4+ T cells sorted from blood. Regarding subset: CD45RA+ positively selected. The TCR comes from a man aged 25-40 years in good health. The chain's CDR3 is CASSSPGQGNQPQHF. In DNA, the CDR3 is TGTGCCAGCAGCTCTCCAGGGCAAGGGAATCAGCCCCAGCATTTT.